This TCR beta chain was captured by sequencing in a study of CD8+ T cells in alopecia areata. Following extraction, RNA underwent reverse transcription to cDNA, which served as the sequencing template. Produced via immunoSEQ multiplex PCR; TCRdb's table is partial and in-frame only. Among some 98,000 clones, 60% to 75% were seen once, and the ten largest hold around 15%. The V gene's germline CDR1 is MDHEN and CDR2 SYDVKM. This CDR3 region has 11 residues. The ends were cut back, 3 bases at V and 7 bases at J, with 3 bases in the middle. Treatment denoted: oral pan-JAK inhibitor, 5-10 mg twice daily. The receptor's source is a human donor with alopecia areata. The material sequenced was CD8+ T cells sorted from blood, taken at week 4, from a patient treated with tofacitinib. The rearrangement joins TRBV28 to TRBJ2-2; D gene unclear. This chain's CDR3 is CASSLSGELFF. CDR3 DNA: TGTGCCAGCAGTTTGAGCGGGGAGCTGTTTTTT.